The TCR beta chain described here comes from a study of OX40 agonist ivuxolimab in advanced cancers. Profiled with immunoSEQ multiplex PCR; TCRdb holds only in-frame clones, not every one. This table has 100,000 or so clones, 90% appearing once. The source was CD4+ or CD8+ T cells sorted from blood, collected in a trial of the OX40 agonist ivuxolimab. This TCR derives from an adult with an advanced solid tumor such as melanoma, head and neck, liver or kidney cancer.

The chain's CDR3 is CASSSGRTGLAYNEQFF. In DNA form, the CDR3 reads TGTGCCAGCAGCTCTGGAAGGACAGGCCTTGCCTACAATGAGCAGTTCTTC. V usage is TRBV7-2 and J usage is TRBJ2-1; 7 nucleotides align to TRBD1. The CDR3 has 17 amino acids. After removal of 4 bases from V and 2 bases from J, the junction contained 11 bases not matched to a gene. Germline values: CDR1 SGHTA, CDR2 FQGNSA.